A selection of T cell receptor beta chains follows, all from one sample in a study of OX40 agonist ivuxolimab in advanced cancers. TCRdb's table, derived via immunoSEQ multiplex PCR, lists solely in-frame clones and lacks some. The table includes about 93,000 clones, 89% detected once. Here the sequenced sample was CD4+ or CD8+ T cells sorted from blood, taken in a trial of the OX40 agonist ivuxolimab. The receptors come from an adult with an advanced solid tumor such as melanoma, head and neck, liver or kidney cancer. The CDR3 runs from the conserved cysteine through the conserved F or W. The D gene is left open where the match is weak. Clone size, where shown, is once, few, many, or a class for clones that have expanded.

CASSLSGGLSEQYF	TGTGCCAGCAGCTTAAGCGGGGGTCTATCCGAGCAGTACTTC	TRBV7-2	TRBD2	once	TRBJ2-7
CASSPRSYNSPLHF	TGTGCCAGCAGCCCGAGGTCCTATAATTCACCCCTCCACTTT	TRBV6-5	.	.	TRBJ1-6
CAWSVGTGFYRSGYTF	TGTGCCTGGAGTGTTGGGACAGGATTTTACCGTTCCGGCTACACCTTC	TRBV30	TRBD1	.	TRBJ1-2
CASSLTFLEGRGRGQPQHF	TGTGCCAGCAGTTTAACCTTCCTGGAGGGTAGGGGGCGCGGACAGCCCCAGCATTTT	TRBV28	TRBD1	many	TRBJ1-5
CASSVTGVGAETQYF	TGTGCCAGCAGTGTAACAGGAGTGGGTGCAGAGACCCAGTACTTC	TRBV6-1	.	.	TRBJ2-5
CASSLSTGANTGELFF	TGTGCCAGCAGCTTGAGTACAGGGGCGAACACCGGGGAGCTGTTTTTT	TRBV5-4	TRBD1	.	TRBJ2-2
CASSPVVGAGSTEAFF	TGTGCCAGCAGCCCCGTAGTAGGGGCAGGGAGCACTGAAGCTTTCTTT	TRBV7-2	.	.	TRBJ1-1
CASRLGGRGVFEQYF	TGTGCAAGTCGCTTGGGTGGCAGGGGAGTGTTTGAGCAGTACTTC	TRBV12-2	.	.	TRBJ2-7
CASSPRRVGGASETQYF	TGTGCCAGCAGCCCCCGCCGTGTTGGGGGGGCATCAGAGACCCAGTACTTC	TRBV7-2	.	.	TRBJ2-5
CASSRIQGDLFDYGYTF	TGTGCCAGCAGCCGGATACAGGGGGATCTGTTCGACTATGGCTACACCTTC	TRBV28	TRBD1	.	TRBJ1-2
CASSVDRVGRVEF	TGTGCCAGCAGCGTAGACCGGGTAGGACGGGTCGAGTTC	TRBV9	.	.	TRBJ2-7
CASSLGQPQHF	TGTGCCAGCAGCTTGGGGCAGCCCCAGCATTTT	TRBV5-8	.	.	TRBJ1-5
CASSYRIGGITDTQYF	TGTGCCAGCAGCTATAGGATAGGAGGCATCACAGATACGCAGTATTTT	TRBV5-4	.	.	TRBJ2-3
CATSRDPNTEAFF	TGTGCCACCAGCAGAGACCCGAACACTGAAGCTTTCTTT	TRBV15	.	.	TRBJ1-1
CASSGFSGNTIYF	TGTGCCAGCAGCGGGTTCTCTGGAAACACCATATATTTT	TRBV11-1	.	.	TRBJ1-3
CASDVRQGRMVGVANVLTF	TGTGCCAGTGACGTACGACAGGGCAGGATGGTCGGAGTTGCCAACGTCCTGACTTTC	TRBV7-9	TRBD1	.	TRBJ2-6
CASSEMTGGSYEQYF	TGTGCCAGCAGTGAAATGACAGGGGGATCTTACGAGCAGTACTTC	TRBV6-1	TRBD1	.	TRBJ2-7
CASSLASGSSYNEQFF	TGTGCCAGCAGCTTGGCTAGCGGGAGCTCCTACAATGAGCAGTTCTTC	TRBV7-3	TRBD2	.	TRBJ2-1
CASSQQPGGYNSPLHF	TGTGCCAGCAGTCAACAACCAGGGGGCTATAATTCACCCCTCCACTTT	TRBV7-3	TRBD1	.	TRBJ1-6
CAISESKSQVINEQFF	TGTGCCATCAGTGAGTCGAAGTCCCAAGTCATAAATGAGCAGTTCTTC	TRBV10-3	.	.	TRBJ2-1
CASSAPGGPIYTQYF	TGTGCCAGTAGTGCCCCGGGAGGCCCAATTTATACGCAGTATTTT	TRBV19	TRBD2	.	TRBJ2-3
CAWSVGSNQPQHF	TGTGCCTGGAGTGTGGGATCCAATCAGCCCCAGCATTTT	TRBV30	.	.	TRBJ1-5
CASSFGTNDGELFF	TGTGCCAGCAGTTTCGGGACAAACGACGGGGAGCTGTTTTTT	TRBV5-4	.	.	TRBJ2-2
CASSMIQVPSGANVLTF	TGTGCCAGCAGCATGATACAGGTACCCTCTGGGGCCAACGTCCTGACTTTC	TRBV5-4	.	.	TRBJ2-6
CASSGLAGVTGELFF	TGCGCCAGCTCGGGACTAGCGGGCGTCACCGGGGAGCTGTTTTTT	TRBV10-2	TRBD2	once	TRBJ2-2
CATHARGVYTEAFF	TGTGCCACTCACGCCAGGGGCGTATACACTGAAGCTTTCTTT	TRBV28	.	.	TRBJ1-1
CASSLGVTNEKLFF	TGTGCCAGCAGCCTGGGGGTCACTAATGAAAAACTGTTTTTT	TRBV7-2	.	.	TRBJ1-4
CASSIDQAGRDIQYF	TGTGCCAGTAGTATAGATCAGGCAGGGAGAGACATTCAGTACTTC	TRBV19	.	.	TRBJ2-4
CASSQNRQGVDTGELFF	TGCGCCAGCAGCCAGAATAGACAGGGGGTGGACACCGGGGAGCTGTTTTTT	TRBV4-3	TRBD1	.	TRBJ2-2
CASSLTGASGEAFF	TGTGCCAGCAGCTTAACGGGGGCGTCAGGTGAAGCTTTCTTT	TRBV11-3	.	.	TRBJ1-1
CASRGTYSYNEQFF	TGTGCCAGTCGTGGGACGTACTCCTACAATGAGCAGTTCTTC	TRBV6-5	.	few	TRBJ2-1
CASSVVSTSPNYGYTF	TGTGCCAGTAGTGTAGTGTCGACGTCTCCTAACTATGGCTACACCTTC	TRBV19	.	.	TRBJ1-2
CASSGTGHNEQFF	TGTGCCAGCAGCGGGACAGGGCACAATGAGCAGTTCTTC	TRBV9	TRBD1	once	TRBJ2-1
CASSPVRQGINEKLFF	TGTGCCAGCAGTCCGGTAAGACAGGGCATCAATGAAAAACTGTTTTTT	TRBV2	TRBD1	.	TRBJ1-4
CASSLLRGIEKLFF	TGTGCCAGCAGCTTATTGCGGGGGATCGAAAAACTGTTTTTT	TRBV11-2	.	.	TRBJ1-4
CASSFRISIRYTGELFF	TGTGCCAGCAGTTTTAGAATCTCGATCAGATACACCGGGGAGCTGTTTTTT	TRBV28	.	.	TRBJ2-2
CASSLLRTGDTQYF	TGTGCCAGTAGCCTACTGAGGACGGGGGATACGCAGTATTTT	TRBV19	.	.	TRBJ2-3
CASSIEDTSGNEQFF	TGTGCCAGTAGTATAGAGGACACTTCAGGCAATGAGCAGTTCTTC	TRBV19	.	.	TRBJ2-1
CASSPGQSNQPQHF	TGTGCCAGCTCACCGGGACAGTCTAATCAGCCCCAGCATTTT	TRBV18	TRBD1	.	TRBJ1-5
CASSPGDRNEAFF	TGTGCCAGCTCACCGGGGGACAGGAATGAAGCTTTCTTT	TRBV18	TRBD1	.	TRBJ1-1
CASSLGSRGYEQYF	TGTGCCAGCAGCTTAGGGTCCCGGGGCTACGAGCAGTACTTC	TRBV7-2	.	.	TRBJ2-7
CASSVTGFDTEAFF	TGTGCCAGCAGCGTTACAGGCTTCGACACTGAAGCTTTCTTT	TRBV9	.	.	TRBJ1-1
CASSRQDNEQYF	TGTGCCAGCAGTCGACAGGACAACGAGCAGTACTTC	TRBV28	.	.	TRBJ2-7
CASSRDVSNQPQHF	TGTGCCAGTAGCCGGGACGTCAGCAATCAGCCCCAGCATTTT	TRBV19	.	.	TRBJ1-5
CAIAWDTPYEQYF	TGTGCCATCGCTTGGGACACACCCTACGAGCAGTACTTC	TRBV6-1	.	.	TRBJ2-7
CASSLGSSGGYEQFF	TGTGCCAGCAGCTTAGGGTCTAGCGGGGGGTATGAGCAGTTCTTC	TRBV7-2	TRBD2	.	TRBJ2-1
CASSEQTSTEAFF	TGTGCCAGCAGTGAACAGACAAGCACTGAAGCTTTCTTT	TRBV6-4	.	.	TRBJ1-1
CASSFNFGTGDAGELFF	TGTGCCAGCAGCTTTAACTTTGGGACAGGGGATGCCGGGGAGCTGTTTTTT	TRBV7-9	TRBD1	.	TRBJ2-2
CASSRTDKNSYNEQFF	TGTGCCAGCAGCCGGACTGACAAAAACTCCTACAATGAGCAGTTCTTC	TRBV7-9	.	.	TRBJ2-1
CASRQGASNSPLHF	TGTGCCAGCAGACAGGGGGCGAGTAATTCACCCCTCCACTTT	TRBV9	TRBD1	.	TRBJ1-6
CASSTLGQGAYYGYTF	TGTGCCAGTAGTACCCTTGGACAGGGGGCGTACTATGGCTACACCTTC	TRBV19	TRBD1	.	TRBJ1-2
CASSLGPGLADRILKTQYF	TGTGCCAGCAGCTTAGGACCGGGACTAGCGGACAGAATTTTGAAGACCCAGTACTTC	TRBV7-9	TRBD2	.	TRBJ2-5
CASSLVRSYEQYF	TGCGCCAGCAGCTTGGTAAGGTCCTACGAGCAGTACTTC	TRBV5-1	.	.	TRBJ2-7
CASSISGETFYGYTF	TGTGCCAGTAGTATTTCTGGGGAAACCTTCTATGGCTACACCTTC	TRBV19	.	.	TRBJ1-2
CAWTRNEAFF	TGTGCCTGGACGCGAAATGAGGCTTTCTTT	TRBV30	.	.	TRBJ1-1
CAWRLTSGRGNEQFF	TGTGCCTGGAGACTAACTAGCGGGAGGGGCAATGAGCAGTTCTTC	TRBV30	TRBD2	.	TRBJ2-1
CAISERMQGGAKNIQYF	TGTGCCATCAGTGAGCGGATGCAGGGGGGAGCCAAAAACATTCAGTACTTC	TRBV10-3	.	.	TRBJ2-4
CASRSTGTSNQPQHF	TGTGCCAGCAGATCCACAGGGACGAGCAATCAGCCCCAGCATTTT	TRBV4-2	.	.	TRBJ1-5
CASSWGQGSYEQYF	TGTGCCAGCAGCTGGGGACAGGGATCCTACGAGCAGTACTTC	TRBV7-2	TRBD1	.	TRBJ2-7
CASWDRGMNTEAFF	TGTGCCAGCTGGGACAGGGGGATGAACACTGAAGCTTTCTTT	TRBV28	TRBD1	.	TRBJ1-1